The T cell receptor beta chain described here comes from a study of shared clonotypes between healthy human individuals. Germline CDR1 is LNHDA and CDR2 is SQIVND (reference sequence). There are 15 residues in the CDR3. Deletions cut 2 bases from V and 3 bases from J, with 14 bases between. This clone was counted once. The protocol was immunoSEQ multiplex PCR, while the TCRdb copy is restricted to in-frame clones and leaves out a portion. The sample includes over 1.4 million clones, roughly 96% seen only once; the top ten take more than 0.9%. This sequence was found in a man aged 25-45 years in good health. The chain joins TRBV19 to TRBJ2-7; D is ambiguous. The sample was naive CD4+ T cells sorted from blood. The subset denotes: CD45RA+ positively selected. The CDR3, as DNA: TGTGCCAGTAGTATATCGGCGACGTCTCTCTACGAGCAGTACTTC. This translates into CASSISATSLYEQYF. Supplemented by reference TRBV19 and TRBJ2-7, the full variable domain reads DGGITQSPKYLFRKEGQNVTLSCEQNLNHDAMYWYRQDPGQGLRLIYYSQIVNDFQKGDIAEGYSVSREKKESFPLTVTSAQKNPTAFYLCASSISATSLYEQYFGPGTRLTVT.